The clone carrying this T cell receptor (beta chain) was recorded many times. MiXCR, run by TCRdb on the RACE reads, gives a single entry per CDR3 protein. In the table there are under 450,000 distinct CDR3 sequences, around 5% of which are singletons. Per germline, CDR1 DFQATT and CDR2 SNEGSKA (reference sequence). CDR3 length: 11 amino acids. V lost 5 bases and J lost 5, with 9 bases in between. These data belong to a study of human T cells and chemical hapten exposure. Overall study: The study patch tested 0.01% DPC on the upper back and read results at 6 days.

Time point: patch test 1, 2 weeks after DPC sensitization. Sample treatment: therapeutic diphenylcyclopropenone sensitization with weekly scalp DPC. Prior to application of each patch test, blood was drawn. V gene TRBV20-1 combines with J gene TRBJ1-1; D is unresolved. The TCR was taken from a woman aged 45 to 65 with alopecia areata. Some clones in this sample may be carry-over from other donors' samples. This specimen was whole blood, taken in connection with sensitization to the hapten diphenylcyclopropenone (DPC). CDR3 coding DNA: TGCAGTGCTGAGAGGAGGACTGAAGCTTTCTTT. This sequence encodes CSAERRTEAFF.